The 22 T cell receptor beta chains below come from one sample, sequenced in a study of cytotoxic CD8 clonotypes in ibrutinib-treated CLL. Some clones are missing from TCRdb's copy, which holds only in-frame ones; the method was immunoSEQ multiplex PCR. This table has 100,000 to 150,000 clones, roughly 88% appearing once. Sequences were derived from PBMCs, sampled after 24 months of ibrutinib treatment. The receptor source for this set is a human donor with chronic lymphocytic leukemia.

CDR3 region: CASSSGEGVHGYTF. Written as DNA, the CDR3 is TGTGCCAGCAGCTCAGGAGAGGGGGTCCATGGCTACACCTTC. This chain joins TRBV5-5 and TRBJ1-2; possible D gene TRBD1, 6 bases. V shed 3 bases and J shed 6 bases, with 15 bases lying between them. Germline V lookup: CDR1 SGHKS, CDR2 YYEKEE (reference sequence). This CDR3 region has 14 residues.

V is TRBV6-5 and J is TRBJ1-1; D is possibly TRBD1 (5 bases). CDR1 is MNHEY, CDR2 SVGAGI, per germline. This CDR3 contains 15 residues. Between the trimmed V and J ends, which lost 0 bases and 1 base, there was a span of 9 bases. The DNA for the CDR3 is TGTGCCAGCAGTTACTCTTTGAGGGGGAACACTGAAGCTTTCTTT. This translates into CASSYSLRGNTEAFF.

This chain joins TRBV5-6 and TRBJ2-2, with TRBD2 as a possible D gene (7 bases). The CDR3 runs to 15 residues. Germline-derived CDR1 and CDR2 are SGHDT and YYEEEE. V was pared by 6 bases and J by 6 bases, with 18 bases between. CDR3 loop: CASNPRGGLSGELFF. The DNA for the CDR3 is TGTGCCAGCAACCCCCGCGGGGGCCTCTCCGGGGAGCTGTTTTTT.

The chain uses TRBV9 and TRBJ2-1; 7 nucleotides agree with TRBD2. Germline values: CDR1 SGDLS, CDR2 YYNGEE. The CDR3 is 15 residues long. J gave up 0 bases and V 3 bases, and 3 bases lay outside the gene matches. CDR3 nucleotide sequence: TGTGCCAGCAGCGCTAGCGGCAACTCCTACAATGAGCAGTTCTTC. This codes for CASSASGNSYNEQFF.

This rearrangement joins TRBV10-3 to TRBJ1-2; a weak D match, TRBD1 (5 bases). CDR3 length equals 13 residues. The ends were cut back, 4 bases at V and 2 bases at J, with 8 bases in the middle. Per the germline V gene, CDR1 is ENHRY and CDR2 is SYGVKD. Here the CDR3 DNA reads TGTGCCATCAGTGGACGGGGGAACTATGGCTACACCTTC. Encoded protein: CAISGRGNYGYTF.

V and J are TRBV28 and TRBJ1-5; 7 bases are a match to TRBD1. V shed 4 bases, J shed 1 base, and the junction held 4 bases outside the gene matches. The CDR3 is 15 amino acids. The V gene's germline CDR1 is MDHEN and CDR2 SYDVKM. This CDR3 reads CASSSSGGSNQPQHF. The CDR3 bases are TGTGCCAGCAGTTCATCAGGGGGAAGCAATCAGCCCCAGCATTTT. The full variable domain, with the rest looked up from reference TRBV28 and TRBJ1-5, is DVKVTQSSRYLVKRTGEKVFLECVQDMDHENMFWYRQDPGLGLRLIYFSYDVKMKEKGDIPEGYSVSREKKERFSLILESASTNQTSMYLCASSSSGGSNQPQHFGDGTRLSIL.

The chain is built from TRBV21-1 and TRBJ2-5; the table's D call of TRBD2 was not tested on the DNA. TRBV21-1 is recorded as a pseudogene. This CDR3 has 16 residues. This chain's CDR3 is CASSKALSRLQGTQYF. As DNA, the CDR3 is TGTGCCAGCAGCAAAGCGCTTTCGAGACTCCAAGGGACCCAGTACTTC.

This clone was detected only once. The chain couples TRBV19 to TRBJ1-1, with D possibly TRBD1 on 5 matching bases. The CDR3 has 14 residues. Trimming left V 0 bases short and J 5 bases short, with 10 bases between. CDR1 and CDR2 (germline): LNHDA, SQIVND (reference sequence). The chain's CDR3 is CASSIDQGGTEAFF. The CDR3 nucleotides are TGTGCCAGTAGTATAGACCAGGGTGGGACTGAAGCTTTCTTT.

This clone was observed a handful of times. The chain recombines TRBV28 with TRBJ2-2, with D perhaps matching TRBD1 (5 bases). V lost 6 bases, J lost 8 bases, and 25 bases lay in between. Germline CDR1 MDHEN, CDR2 SYDVKM. The length of the CDR3 is 17 residues. CDR3 sequence reads: CASSERTPHRTQGELFF. In DNA form, the CDR3 reads TGTGCCAGCAGCGAGAGGACACCCCACCGAACACAAGGGGAGCTGTTTTTT.

The V gene is TRBV4-2, the J gene TRBJ2-3; D gene ambiguous. CDR1 LGHNA and CDR2 YNFKEQ come from the germline V gene. The CDR3 runs 15 residues. Trimming removed 2 bases from V and 2 bases from J, with 11 bases in between. CDR3 coding DNA: TGTGCCAGCAGCCAACTGCATAGGGTCACAGATACGCAGTATTTT. Its translation: CASSQLHRVTDTQYF.

The CDR3 DNA sequence: TGTGCCAGCACCCCTCAAGCGGGGGGGGGCACAGATACGCAGTATTTT. It yields the protein CASTPQAGGGTDTQYF. The rearrangement links TRBV28 to TRBJ2-3, with 10 bases fitting TRBD2. The CDR3 is 16 amino acids. V lost 7 bases and J lost 1; bases outside the gene matches: 8. Germline V gene data show CDR1 as MDHEN and CDR2 as SYDVKM.

This chain joins TRBV7-3 and TRBJ2-3; TRBD2 might be the D (7 bases). In germline, CDR1 is SGHTA, CDR2 FQGTGA. The CDR3 is 15 residues long. V lost 2 bases and J 2 bases, leaving 11 bases between the germline ends. The CDR3 sequence: CASSLLGGPTDTQYF. For the CDR3, the DNA is TGTGCCAGCAGCTTATTGGGGGGGCCCACAGATACGCAGTATTTT.

The chain is built from TRBV7-8 and TRBJ2-5; perhaps TRBD1 as D (6 bases). V was trimmed by 4 bases and J by 2 bases, leaving 17 bases between them. CDR3 length: 16 residues. Germline V gene data show CDR1 as SGHVS and CDR2 as FQNEAQ. CDR3 residues: CASSSTTGTPQETQYF. CDR3 sequence (DNA): TGTGCCAGCAGCTCTACCACCGGGACACCTCAAGAGACCCAGTACTTC.

V is TRBV19 and J is TRBJ1-5; 7 nucleotides agree with TRBD1. Germline V lookup: CDR1 LNHDA, CDR2 SQIVND (reference sequence). This CDR3 has 15 residues. J lost 6 bases, V lost 5 bases, and 10 bases had no gene match. CDR3 DNA: TGTGCCAGTAGTCCCCGACAGGGTGTGGGTCAGCCCCAGCATTTT. Translation gives CASSPRQGVGQPQHF.

The chain uses TRBV5-1 and TRBJ2-5; no clear D gene. The CDR3 totals 14 residues. The ends were cut back, 0 bases at V and 1 base at J, with 7 bases in the middle. Germline V gene data show CDR1 as SGHRS and CDR2 as YFSETQ. Here the CDR3 reads CASSLGGVQETQYF. In nucleotides, the CDR3 is TGCGCCAGCAGCTTGGGGGGTGTCCAAGAGACCCAGTACTTC.

The chain carries TRBV7-2 and TRBJ2-1; 7 bases agree with TRBD2. CDR1 and CDR2 (germline): SGHTA, FQGNSA. The CDR3 sequence is 15 residues long. With V trimmed by 1 base and J by 5 bases, 5 bases remained unmatched. The CDR3 loop is CASSLEVAGHNEQFF. CDR3 in DNA: TGTGCCAGCAGCTTAGAGGTAGCGGGTCACAATGAGCAGTTCTTC.

The CDR3 sequence: CASSYRGLGETQYF. The CDR3 DNA sequence: TGTGCCAGCAGTTATAGGGGCCTCGGTGAGACCCAGTACTTC. This rearrangement joins TRBV6-5 to TRBJ2-5, with D perhaps TRBD1 (5 bases). V lost 3 bases and J 5 bases, leaving 13 bases between the germline ends. The CDR3 runs to 14 residues. CDR1 is MNHEY and CDR2 is SVGAGI in the germline V gene.

This chain uses TRBV10-3 with TRBJ1-6; D unclear. Trimming removed 2 bases at V and 6 bases at J, with 5 bases between. This CDR3 region has 13 residues. The germline V gene has CDR1 ENHRY and CDR2 SYGVKD. The CDR3: CAISETANSPLHF. CDR3 nucleotides: TGTGCCATCAGTGAGACAGCTAATTCACCCCTCCACTTT.

V and J are TRBV18 and TRBJ1-2, with TRBD1 matching over 7 bases. Germline-derived CDR1 and CDR2 are KGHSH and LQKENI. Unmatched junction bases numbered 6, after V lost 3 bases and J lost 8 bases. CDR3 size: 13 residues. In nucleotides, the CDR3 is TGTGCCAGCTCACCCGACAGGGCGGAAGGCTACACCTTC. Amino acids: CASSPDRAEGYTF.

The chain combines TRBV9 with TRBJ1-6; 8 nucleotides agree with TRBD1. J was trimmed by 7 bases and V by 7 bases; bases with no gene match: 7. This CDR3 comprises 14 residues. In germline, CDR1 is SGDLS, CDR2 YYNGEE. The CDR3 DNA reads TGTGCCAGCGGAACGACAGGGGACAATTCACCCCTCCACTTT. This gives the protein CASGTTGDNSPLHF.

The CDR3, as DNA: TGTGCCAGCAGCTCCTCCTATGAGCAGTTCTTC. The encoded protein is CASSSSYEQFF. The chain uses TRBV5-4 and TRBJ2-1; D is ambiguous. Trimming removed 3 bases from V and 8 bases from J, with 6 bases in between. The CDR3 runs to 11 residues. Germline V gene data show CDR1 as SGHNT and CDR2 as YYREEE (reference sequence).

CDR3 in DNA: TGCGCCAGCGACCTGGGGACAGGGGGAAACTATGGCTACACCTTC. Residues: CASDLGTGGNYGYTF. The chain carries TRBV5-1 and TRBJ1-2; 11 bases agree with TRBD1. The germline V gene encodes CDR1 SGHRS and CDR2 YFSETQ. The CDR3 extends over 15 amino acids. V shed 7 bases, J shed 2 bases, and the junction held 7 bases outside the gene matches. The variable domain in full, with the rest retrieved from reference TRBV5-1 and TRBJ1-2, is KAGVTQTPRYLIKTRGQQVTLSCSPISGHRSVSWYQQTPGQGLQFLFEYFSETQRNKGNFPGRFSGRQFSNSRSEMNVSTLELGDSALYLCASDLGTGGNYGYTFGSGTRLTVV.